What follows are 7 T cell receptor beta chains derived from one specimen sequenced in a study of shared clonotypes between healthy human individuals. Data came from immunoSEQ multiplex PCR; TCRdb stores just in-frame clones and leaves some out. The repertoire holds around 510,000 clones, with roughly 79% as singletons. The sequenced material came from PBMCs. Receptors originate from a middle-aged woman in good health. Some clones in this sample may be carry-over from other donors' samples.

The chain links TRBV2 to TRBJ1-1; a weak D match, TRBD1 (5 bases). Germline-derived CDR1 and CDR2 are SNHLY and FYNNEI. CDR3 length: 14 amino acids. The V and J ends lost 1 base and 5 bases respectively, with 11 bases between them. The DNA for the CDR3 is TGTGCCAGCAGTGAAGGGGGCCTGGGGACTGAAGCTTTCTTT. Encoded protein: CASSEGGLGTEAFF.

The chain couples TRBV14 to TRBJ2-7; D unresolved. Germline CDR1 reads SGHDN; CDR2 reads FVKESK. Trimming cost V 3 bases and J 6 bases, with 9 bases left between them. The CDR3 spans 12 residues. This CDR3 is CASSQFVGEQYF. CDR3 sequence (DNA): TGTGCCAGCAGCCAGTTTGTAGGCGAGCAGTACTTC.

The chain is built from TRBV9 and TRBJ2-3; 8 bases agree with TRBD2. There are 14 residues in the CDR3. CDR1 SGDLS and CDR2 YYNGEE come from the germline V gene. The ends lost 4 bases at V and 6 bases at J; junction bases unmatched: 7. The CDR3 reads CASSMGLERDTQYF. The CDR3 region has the DNA TGTGCCAGCAGCATGGGACTAGAAAGGGATACGCAGTATTTT.

V gene TRBV6-5 combines with J gene TRBJ2-3; 7 bases line up with TRBD2. CDR1 and CDR2 (germline): MNHEY, SVGAGI. CDR3 length: 13 residues. V lost 5 bases and J lost 2; bases outside the gene matches: 1. CDR3 region: CASSGDYTDTQYF. The CDR3 DNA sequence: TGTGCCAGCAGTGGGGACTACACAGATACGCAGTATTTT.

This chain joins TRBV19 and TRBJ2-5; 11 bases are a match to TRBD2. Looked up from germline, CDR1 is LNHDA and CDR2 is SQIVND (reference sequence). The V segment lost 1 base and the J segment 4 bases; nucleotides outside the gene matches: 5. The CDR3 is 16 residues long. CDR3 nucleotide sequence: TGTGCCAGTAGTATAGTCACCGGACTAGCGGGAGAGACCCAGTACTTC. As protein: CASSIVTGLAGETQYF.

This clone was found many times. The CDR3 spells CSVVAGTNYGYTF. DNA for the CDR3: TGCAGCGTTGTGGCAGGAACTAACTATGGCTACACCTTC. The V gene is TRBV29-1, the J gene TRBJ1-2, with unresolved D. The CDR3 is made up of 13 amino acids. V gave up 4 bases and J gave up 0 bases, with 9 bases separating them. Per the germline V gene, CDR1 is SQVTM and CDR2 is ANQGSEA.

The chain has TRBV28 and TRBJ1-1; 10 bases agree with TRBD1. The V gene's germline CDR1 is MDHEN and CDR2 SYDVKM. V lost 3 bases and J lost 5; bases outside the gene matches: 12. The CDR3 is 17 amino acids. Here the CDR3 DNA reads TGTGCCAGCAGTTTTGTCCCGGGACAGGGGCCCGGTACTGAAGCTTTCTTT. Protein product: CASSFVPGQGPGTEAFF.